The next 22 T cell receptor beta chains were all read from a single sample in a study of blood T cell repertoires in COVID-19. The table came from immunoSEQ multiplex PCR; TCRdb's copy has only in-frame clones and leaves some out. The table shows 250,000 to 300,000 clones, with 86% occurring only once. The sequenced material came from peripheral blood. These receptor sequences come from a woman aged 25 to 39 with active or convalescent COVID-19.

This clone occurred a few times. The chain is built from TRBV6-5 and TRBJ2-5; tentative D call: TRBD1 (5 bases). CDR3 length: 15 amino acids. Germline V gene lookup returns CDR1 MNHEY and CDR2 SVGAGI. Trimming shortened V by 2 bases and J by 5 bases, and 15 bases separated the two germline ends. The CDR3: CASSYGIGVRETQYF. As DNA, the CDR3 is TGTGCCAGCAGTTACGGTATAGGGGTCCGGGAGACCCAGTACTTC.

V gene TRBV18 combines with J gene TRBJ2-5, with D unresolved. V dropped 0 bases and J dropped 5 bases, with 16 bases sitting between them. This CDR3 is built from 16 residues. The germline V gene encodes CDR1 KGHSH and CDR2 LQKENI. This CDR3 reads CASSPPGDTSGETQYF. As DNA, the CDR3 is TGTGCCAGCTCACCACCGGGCGACACCAGTGGCGAGACCCAGTACTTC.

The chain has TRBV6-2 or TRBV6-3 and TRBJ2-1; no reliable D call. Looked up from germline, CDR1 is MNHEY and CDR2 is SVGEGT. This CDR3 region has 11 residues. V dropped 6 bases and J dropped 6 bases, with 6 bases sitting between them. The CDR3 region is CASSPRNEQFF. The DNA of the CDR3 is TGTGCCAGCAGCCCCCGCAATGAGCAGTTCTTC.

The J gene is TRBJ1-6, the V gene TRBV19; D call uncertain. In germline, CDR1 is LNHDA, CDR2 SQIVND (reference sequence). The CDR3 spans 13 residues. V lost 7 bases to trimming and J lost 4 bases, with 8 bases between them. CDR3 sequence: CASKDTYNSPLHF. In DNA form, the CDR3 reads TGTGCCAGTAAAGATACTTATAATTCACCCCTCCACTTT.

V usage is TRBV7-2 and J usage is TRBJ2-5, with 10 bases that match TRBD2. The CDR3 runs to 16 residues. Germline V lookup: CDR1 SGHTA, CDR2 FQGNSA. The V gene end was trimmed by 3 bases and the J gene end by 1 base; junction bases not matched to a gene: 5. The CDR3 coding sequence is TGTGCCAGCAGCTTCATAGCGGGGGGTTCCCAAGAGACCCAGTACTTC. This gives the protein CASSFIAGGSQETQYF.

The chain joins TRBV5-4 to TRBJ2-1, with a weak D call TRBD1 (6 bases). The germline V and J ends were trimmed by 4 bases and 8 bases, with 13 bases remaining between them. CDR3 length: 13 amino acids. CDR1 and CDR2 (germline): SGHNT, YYREEE (reference sequence). Here the CDR3 reads CASSPKGVDEQFF. CDR3 nucleotide sequence: TGTGCCAGCAGCCCGAAGGGGGTAGATGAGCAGTTCTTC.

This clone has a handful of counts. The V call is TRBV28, the J call TRBJ2-1, with TRBD2 as a possible D gene (5 bases). The CDR3 runs to 14 residues. V was cut by 2 bases and J by 5 bases, with 10 bases left in between. Germline V CDR1 and CDR2: MDHEN, SYDVKM. CDR3 sequence reads: CASSLATTNNEQFF. As DNA, the CDR3 is TGTGCCAGCAGTTTAGCGACTACCAACAATGAGCAGTTCTTC.

This chain uses TRBV4-2 with TRBJ2-3; D perhaps matches TRBD2 (6 bases). The CDR3 totals 16 residues. With 4 bases removed from V and 0 bases from J, the gap between germline ends came to 14 bases. Germline assignment: CDR1 LGHNA and CDR2 YNFKEQ. The CDR3 nucleotides are TGTGCCAGCAGCCTCCCCCGGGCGGGGAGCACAGATACGCAGTATTTT. It translates to CASSLPRAGSTDTQYF.

The CDR3 is CASSYSPGDTDEQYF. In DNA form, the CDR3 reads TGTGCCAGCAGTTACTCCCCAGGGGACACTGACGAGCAGTACTTC. The chain employs TRBV6-6 and TRBJ2-7; perhaps TRBD1 as D (6 bases). The CDR3 length is 15 residues. Germline lookup yields CDR1 MNHNY and CDR2 SVGAGI (reference sequence). Trimming cost V 0 bases and J 5 bases, with 14 bases left between them.

V is TRBV6-5 and J is TRBJ1-4; D possibly corresponds to TRBD1 (5 bases). The V gene's germline CDR1 is MNHEY and CDR2 SVGAGI. V lost 6 bases, J lost 8 bases, and 19 bases lay in between. The CDR3 has 15 residues. CDR3 nucleotide sequence: TGTGCCAGCAGAAAAGGGGCCAGGGTAGGAGAAAAACTGTTTTTT. Translation: CASRKGARVGEKLFF.

This chain connects TRBV2 to TRBJ1-6; the D gene is possibly TRBD1 (5 bases). The CDR3 totals 13 residues. The germline V gene encodes CDR1 SNHLY and CDR2 FYNNEI. The V and J ends lost 6 bases and 13 bases respectively, with 16 bases between them. This CDR3 reads CASSPWGAFPLHF. As DNA, the CDR3 is TGTGCCAGCAGCCCATGGGGCGCTTTCCCCCTCCACTTT.

The J gene is TRBJ1-6, the V gene TRBV2; 9 bases line up with TRBD1. The V gene's germline CDR1 is SNHLY and CDR2 FYNNEI. The CDR3 runs to 15 residues. J lost 7 bases, V lost 6 bases, and 7 bases had no gene match. As DNA, the CDR3 is TGTGCCAGCAGAGGGCCCGGGACAGGGAATTCACCCCTCCACTTT. It yields the protein CASRGPGTGNSPLHF.

The rearrangement uses TRBV5-4 and TRBJ1-2; TRBD1 might be the D (5 bases). CDR1 SGHNT and CDR2 YYREEE come from the germline V gene (reference sequence). The CDR3 is 14 amino acids. V shed 4 bases and J shed 4 bases, with 14 bases lying between them. In DNA form, the CDR3 reads TGTGCCAGCAGCGCAGCAGGGTTTGGCTATGGCTACACCTTC. Its protein product is CASSAAGFGYGYTF.

The J gene is TRBJ2-7, the V gene TRBV9, with TRBD1 identical over 8 bases. Germline trimming cut 4 bases from V and 2 bases from J; bases unmatched to any gene: 5. CDR1 is SGDLS and CDR2 is YYNGEE in the germline V gene. The CDR3 sequence is 14 residues long. CDR3 bases: TGTGCCAGCAGCCCACAGGGGGACCCCTACGAGCAGTACTTC. It translates to CASSPQGDPYEQYF.

This CDR3 is CASSLGYYTEAFF. The CDR3 nucleotides read TGTGCCAGCAGCTTAGGATACTACACTGAAGCTTTCTTT. The chain links TRBV7-9 to TRBJ1-1, with D uncertain. V shed 1 base and J shed 3 bases, with 6 bases lying between them. This CDR3 has 13 amino acids. Germline V gene lookup returns CDR1 SEHNR and CDR2 FQNEAQ (reference sequence).

The chain links TRBV4-2 to TRBJ1-2; 9 nucleotides agree with TRBD1. The germline V gene has CDR1 LGHNA and CDR2 YNFKEQ. The V segment lost 3 bases and the J segment 0 bases; nucleotides outside the gene matches: 2. The CDR3 extends over 15 amino acids. CDR3 protein: CASSQDRGSNYGYTF. The CDR3 nucleotides are TGTGCCAGCAGCCAGGACAGGGGTTCTAACTATGGCTACACCTTC.

This sequence joins TRBV30 and TRBJ1-6; 10 nucleotides agree with TRBD1. Germline V CDR1 and CDR2: GTSNPN, SVGIG (reference sequence). The CDR3 has 13 amino acids. The trim removed 8 bases at V and 10 bases at J, leaving 8 bases unmatched. CDR3 in DNA: TGTGCCCGGCAGGACAGGGGGAACTCACCCCTCCACTTT. Translating gives CARQDRGNSPLHF.

The chain uses TRBV15 and TRBJ1-5, with D perhaps TRBD1 (5 bases). Germline V lookup: CDR1 LNHNV, CDR2 YYDKDF (reference sequence). The V end lost 8 bases, the J end lost 4 bases, and 18 bases lay between the germline ends. This CDR3 has 15 residues. CDR3 nucleotides: TGTGCCACCGCGTCTTCAGGGCTTAATAATCAGCCCCAGCATTTT. This gives the protein CATASSGLNNQPQHF.

This chain connects TRBV30 to TRBJ1-6; no clear D. Trimming shortened V by 0 bases and J by 16 bases, and 10 bases separated the two germline ends. Per germline, CDR1 GTSNPN and CDR2 SVGIG (reference sequence). The CDR3 consists of 11 residues. The CDR3 coding sequence is TGTGCCTGGAGTGTAAGCCCTCTGCTCCACTTT. This encodes CAWSVSPLLHF. Combining the CDR3 with reference TRBV30 and TRBJ1-6 gives the whole variable domain SQTIHQWPATLVQPVGSPLSLECTVEGTSNPNLYWYRQAAGRGLQLLFYSVGIGQISSEVPQNLSASRPQDRQFILSSKKLLLSDSGFYLCAWSVSPLLHFGNGTRLTVT.

This chain links TRBV6-5 with TRBJ2-1; tentatively, D is TRBD2 (7 bases). CDR1 is MNHEY, CDR2 SVGAGI, per germline. Between the trimmed V and J ends, which lost 5 bases and 4 bases, there was a span of 12 bases. This CDR3 is 14 amino acids long. CDR3 in DNA: TGTGCCAGCAGTCCCGGGGGGCCGTACAATGAGCAGTTCTTC. Its translation is CASSPGGPYNEQFF.

Only a few counts were recorded for this clone. The CDR3 DNA is TGCAGCGTTGAAGGGAGACAAACGGGAACTGAAGCTTTCTTT. Translated: CSVEGRQTGTEAFF. The chain recombines TRBV29-1 with TRBJ1-1; D gene uncertain. Looked up from germline, CDR1 is SQVTM and CDR2 is ANQGSEA. Trimming stripped 1 base from V and 5 bases from J, with 14 bases between. There are 14 residues in the CDR3.

The chain carries TRBV5-6 and TRBJ2-7; TRBD2 aligns across 8 bases. The CDR3 is made up of 15 amino acids. The germline V gene encodes CDR1 SGHDT and CDR2 YYEEEE. After removal of 3 bases from V and 2 bases from J, the junction contained 7 bases not matched to a gene. CDR3 region: CASSSAREGTYEQYF. The CDR3, as DNA: TGTGCCAGCAGCTCCGCCCGGGAGGGAACCTACGAGCAGTACTTC. Using reference TRBV5-6 and TRBJ2-7 for the parts outside the CDR3, the full variable domain is DAGVTQSPTHLIKTRGQQVTLRCSPKSGHDTVSWYQQALGQGPQFIFQYYEEEERQRGNFPDRFSGHQFPNYSSELNVNALLLGDSALYLCASSSAREGTYEQYFGPGTRLTVT.